This T cell receptor (beta chain) stems from a study of T cell responses to AZD1222 COVID-19 vaccine. Findings of the study overall: The donors showed a predominance of white British ancestry and of females, with possible underestimation of clonal diversity.

Assay used: immunoSEQ multiplex PCR; TCRdb lists only in-frame clones, some missing. The profile shows 180,000 or so clones, over 85% of them singletons. As concerns this clone: Antigen: not known.

V shed 0 bases and J shed 3 bases, with 13 bases lying between them. This CDR3 spans 15 amino acids. Germline loops: CDR1 SGHRS, CDR2 YFSETQ. The chain combines TRBV5-1 with TRBJ2-7, with D perhaps being TRBD1 or TRBD2 (5 bases each). The TCR sequence derives from an adult in good health. Here the sequenced sample was peripheral blood, taken on day 0 of AZD1222 vaccination. DNA of the CDR3: TGCGCCAGCAGCTTGGCCGGGACGATAGGCTACGAGCAGTACTTC. It encodes CASSLAGTIGYEQYF.